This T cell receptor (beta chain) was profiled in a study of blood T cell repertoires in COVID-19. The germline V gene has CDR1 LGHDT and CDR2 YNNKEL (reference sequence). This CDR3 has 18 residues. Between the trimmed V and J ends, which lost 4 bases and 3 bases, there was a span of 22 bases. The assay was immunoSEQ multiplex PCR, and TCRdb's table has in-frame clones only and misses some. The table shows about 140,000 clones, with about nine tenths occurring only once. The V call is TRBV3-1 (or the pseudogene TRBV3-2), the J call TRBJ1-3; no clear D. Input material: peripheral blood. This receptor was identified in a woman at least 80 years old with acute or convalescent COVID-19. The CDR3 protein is CASSRIPAPGFYGNTIYF. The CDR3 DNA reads TGTGCCAGCAGCCGCATCCCCGCACCAGGATTTTATGGAAACACCATATATTTT.